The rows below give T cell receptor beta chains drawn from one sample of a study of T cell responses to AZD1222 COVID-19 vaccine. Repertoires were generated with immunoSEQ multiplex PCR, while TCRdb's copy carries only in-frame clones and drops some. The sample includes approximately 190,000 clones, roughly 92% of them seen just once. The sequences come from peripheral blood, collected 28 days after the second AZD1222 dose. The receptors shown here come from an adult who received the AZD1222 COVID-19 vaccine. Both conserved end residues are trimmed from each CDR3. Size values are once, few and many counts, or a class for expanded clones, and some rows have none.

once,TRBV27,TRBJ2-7,ASSSGQGYEQY
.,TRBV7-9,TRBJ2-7,ASSLTRPGDYPGGYEQY
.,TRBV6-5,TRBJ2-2,AVQAITGELF
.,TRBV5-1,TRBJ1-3,ASSLGAGAENTIY
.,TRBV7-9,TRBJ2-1,ASSRTGLSNEQF
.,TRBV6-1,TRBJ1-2,ASSEASGARGYT
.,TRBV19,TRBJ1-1,ALKIAGLGGTEAF
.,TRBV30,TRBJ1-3,AWSGFKSSGNTIY
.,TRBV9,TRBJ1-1,ASSATGGLGGTEAF
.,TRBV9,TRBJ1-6,ASSVEQGGSPLH
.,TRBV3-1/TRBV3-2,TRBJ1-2,ASSQKVGAGLRGSYT
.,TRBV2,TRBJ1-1,ASKDRGPNTEAF
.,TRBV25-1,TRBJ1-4,ASSGSGWEKLF
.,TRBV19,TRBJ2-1,ASHAGTDYNEQF
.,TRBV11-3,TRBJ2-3,ASSLGGGNTDTQY
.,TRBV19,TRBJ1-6,ASKKDRLNNSPLH
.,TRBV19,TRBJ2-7,ASSKEGHEQY
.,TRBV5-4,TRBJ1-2,ASSLGGSPIPNGYT
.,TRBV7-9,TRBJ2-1,ASSFLRTGGNEQF
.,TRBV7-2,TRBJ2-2,ASSLARHFTGELF
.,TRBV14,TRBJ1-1,ASKGGQFAEAF
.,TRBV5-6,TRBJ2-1,ASSTGGPTEQF
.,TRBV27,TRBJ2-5,ASSLMFGSQETQY
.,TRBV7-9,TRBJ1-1,ASSLTENTEAF
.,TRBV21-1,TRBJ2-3,ASSKTGSSTDTQY
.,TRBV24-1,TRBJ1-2,ATNKGQDYGYT
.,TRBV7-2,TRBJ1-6,ASSPQGSTALH
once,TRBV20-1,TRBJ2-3,SARKGDTQY
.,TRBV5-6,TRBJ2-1,ASSWDRGQAYNEQF
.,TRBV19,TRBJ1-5,ASSIDQRGAVGQPQH
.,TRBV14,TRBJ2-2,ASSQYRVTGELF
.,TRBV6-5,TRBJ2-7,ASSYSRDTSWYEQY
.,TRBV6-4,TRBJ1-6,ASRRDVGQGASYNSPLH
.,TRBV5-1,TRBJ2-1,ASSRQGPNNEQF
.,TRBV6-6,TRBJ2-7,ASSYNYQATYEQY
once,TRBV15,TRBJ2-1,ATKVSRTAGLNEQF
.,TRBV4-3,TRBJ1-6,ASSQGLGGTSYNSPLH
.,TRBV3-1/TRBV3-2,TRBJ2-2,ASSQVVVGELF
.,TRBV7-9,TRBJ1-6,ASSLQGLSPLH
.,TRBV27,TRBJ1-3,ASRTGPAGNTIY
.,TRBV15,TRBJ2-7,ATSRETRGPGTYEQY
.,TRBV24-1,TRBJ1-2,ATSDPQSGYT
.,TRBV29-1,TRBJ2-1,SALQGRVDEQF
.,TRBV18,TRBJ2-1,ASSSPGLAGGNEQF